This T cell receptor (beta chain) was found in a study of blood T cell repertoires in COVID-19. Background on the study: The United States, Italy and Spain supplied acute and convalescent COVID-19 samples. Sources were T cells, B-cell-depleted T cells, or PBMCs; the material itself was cDNA or gDNA.

The authors' processing: Quantification of nucleated cells was approximated via reference gene primer amplification. The table came from immunoSEQ multiplex PCR; TCRdb's copy has only in-frame clones and leaves some out. V and J calls plus clone size are reproduced from that table; the DNA served to infer D and trimming. Counted here are some 87,000 clones, around 87% occurring once; the ten biggest clones make up 17%. Germline V gene data show CDR1 as SQVTM and CDR2 as ANQGSEA. V lost 3 bases and J lost 5; bases outside the gene matches: 7. The CDR3 covers 14 residues. Only one count was recorded for this clone.

This sequence was found in a human donor in a cohort sampled during active COVID-19. The sample was peripheral blood. The chain has TRBV29-1 and TRBJ2-7, with 10 nucleotides matching TRBD1. CDR3 loop: CSVDKTGGVNEQYF. In DNA, the CDR3 is TGCAGCGTTGACAAGACAGGGGGCGTGAACGAGCAGTACTTC.